This T cell receptor beta chain was sequenced during a study of cytomegalovirus exposure and HLA in healthy donors. General study points: The classifier, whose performance was assessed in both the original and validation cohorts, reportedly diagnosed cytomegalovirus status with high specificity and sensitivity. It was taken for granted in presence/absence analyses that sequencing depth across donors was roughly uniform.

Comment on this clone: The antigen is not known.

The PCR ran on 60 Vbeta and 13 Jbeta primers. The repertoire was sequenced with immunoSEQ multiplex PCR; TCRdb's copy has only in-frame clones and lacks some. Among roughly 250,000 clones listed, roughly 86% were seen once. The specimen sequenced was PBMCs. The sequence was collected from a woman between 40 and 55 years old in good health and CMV-seropositive.

CDR3: CASSLGASGMSETQYF. The CDR3 bases are TGCGCCAGCAGCTTGGGGGCTAGCGGGATGAGCGAGACCCAGTACTTC. This rearrangement joins TRBV5-1 to TRBJ2-5, with 9 bases lining up with TRBD2. This CDR3 spans 16 amino acids. The germline CDR1 and CDR2 sequences are SGHRS and YFSETQ. Losses at the gene ends were 0 bases for V and 5 bases for J; bases not matched to a gene: 8.